This passage covers 12 T cell receptor beta chains from one sample sequenced in a study of T cell responses to AZD1222 COVID-19 vaccine. Only in-frame clones appear in the TCRdb table, and some are missing; sequencing was by immunoSEQ multiplex PCR. The sample gives about 180,000 clones, 80% to 90% of which show up once; roughly 7.7% is in the top ten. Sequencing was performed on peripheral blood, taken on day 0 of AZD1222 vaccination. The receptor source for this set is an adult in good health.

The rearrangement joins TRBV5-1 to TRBJ1-1; D is undetermined. The germline CDR1 and CDR2 sequences are SGHRS and YFSETQ. The ends were cut back, 2 bases at V and 0 bases at J, with 8 bases in the middle. This CDR3 region has 14 residues. The CDR3 region is CASSFQTMNTEAFF. The CDR3 region has the DNA TGCGCCAGCAGCTTTCAGACAATGAACACTGAAGCTTTCTTT.

This clone was seen only a few times. The rearrangement links TRBV6-5 to TRBJ2-7, with D possibly being TRBD1 or TRBD2 (6 bases each). The CDR3 totals 15 residues. The V gene's germline CDR1 is MNHEY and CDR2 SVGAGI. V was clipped by 8 bases and J by 1 base, with 18 bases between them. CDR3 sequence: CASSEGETRSYEQYF. The CDR3 DNA reads as TGTGCCAGCTCGGAGGGGGAGACAAGGTCCTACGAGCAGTACTTC.

V usage is TRBV30 and J usage is TRBJ1-5; 9 nucleotides align to TRBD1. The CDR3 covers 14 residues. Germline CDR1 reads GTSNPN; CDR2 reads SVGIG (reference sequence). V shed 3 bases and J 6 bases; nucleotides not matched to a gene: 6. The CDR3 coding sequence is TGTGCCTGGAGGGACAGGGGCTCGCGTCAGCCCCAGCATTTT. It specifies CAWRDRGSRQPQHF. The whole variable domain, remainder taken from reference TRBV30 and TRBJ1-5, is SQTIHQWPATLVQPVGSPLSLECTVEGTSNPNLYWYRQAAGRGLQLLFYSVGIGQISSEVPQNLSASRPQDRQFILSSKKLLLSDSGFYLCAWRDRGSRQPQHFGDGTRLSIL.

V usage is TRBV5-1 and J usage is TRBJ2-7; a possible D gene is TRBD1 (6 bases). The CDR3 sequence is 15 residues long. The ends were cut back, 1 base at V and 3 bases at J, with 14 bases in the middle. CDR1 and CDR2 from the germline V gene are SGHRS and YFSETQ. In DNA, the CDR3 is TGCGCCAGCAGCTTGTTAACAGGGCTAAACTACGAGCAGTACTTC. Its protein is CASSLLTGLNYEQYF.

This rearrangement joins TRBV2 to TRBJ2-7; no definite D call. The CDR3 has 12 residues. The V end was cut by 8 bases, the J end by 3 bases, with 11 bases between. Germline-derived CDR1 and CDR2 are SNHLY and FYNNEI. The CDR3 protein is CASPGRNYEQYF. In DNA form, the CDR3 reads TGTGCCAGCCCGGGCCGAAACTACGAGCAGTACTTC.

The chain links TRBV7-9 to TRBJ1-1; D gene ambiguous. The CDR3 sequence is 17 residues long. Germline V gene data show CDR1 as SEHNR and CDR2 as FQNEAQ (reference sequence). V lost 3 bases to trimming and J lost 2 bases, with 19 bases between them. This CDR3 is CASSFIGSRVGNTEAFF. The CDR3 DNA follows: TGTGCCAGCAGCTTTATCGGTTCTCGGGTGGGTAACACTGAAGCTTTCTTT.

This chain uses TRBV7-8 with TRBJ2-1; 13 bases map to TRBD2. The CDR3 is 16 residues long. The germline gives CDR1 SGHVS, CDR2 FQNEAQ. V was pared by 4 bases and J by 4 bases, with 4 bases of the junction left unmatched. CDR3 bases: TGTGCCAGCAGCTCTAGGGGACTAGCGGGGTACAATGAGCAGTTCTTC. Translated, it gives CASSSRGLAGYNEQFF.

In this sample, this clone turned up a few times. The chain employs TRBV30 and TRBJ1-3, with 7 bases fitting TRBD1. This CDR3 is 16 amino acids long. Germline trimming cut 1 base from V and 4 bases from J; bases unmatched to any gene: 10. Germline V gene lookup returns CDR1 GTSNPN and CDR2 SVGIG (reference sequence). The CDR3 loop reads CAWSAPGGFVGNTIYF. In nucleotides, the CDR3 is TGTGCCTGGAGTGCCCCAGGGGGATTCGTCGGAAACACCATATATTTT.

This chain joins TRBV28 and TRBJ2-7, with a possible D match to TRBD1 (6 bases). The CDR3 extends over 15 amino acids. The germline V gene encodes CDR1 MDHEN and CDR2 SYDVKM. The V and J ends lost 5 bases and 3 bases respectively, with 17 bases between them. The CDR3 DNA reads TGTGCCAGCAGTCCATACCGGGACATTGTCTACGAGCAGTACTTC. It yields the protein CASSPYRDIVYEQYF.

The chain carries TRBV6-5 and TRBJ1-5, with D maybe TRBD1 (5 bases). Trimming took off 5 bases at V and 5 bases at J, with 13 bases between the two ends. The CDR3 is 14 amino acids. The germline V gene has CDR1 MNHEY and CDR2 SVGAGI. CDR3 protein: CASSRGRVDQPQHF. DNA of the CDR3: TGTGCCAGCAGTAGGGGCAGGGTTGATCAGCCCCAGCATTTT.

This clone occurred once. The genes are TRBV7-2 and TRBJ2-1, with TRBD2 identical over 9 bases. V trimming: 5 bases; J trimming: 3 bases; junction bases outside the gene matches: 8. Germline V gene data show CDR1 as SGHTA and CDR2 as FQGNSA. The CDR3 runs 16 residues. The CDR3 DNA follows: TGTGCCAGCAGCCCCAGAGGGACTAGCTACTACAATGAGCAGTTCTTC. Protein: CASSPRGTSYYNEQFF.

The CDR3, as DNA: TGCGCCAGCAGCCAAGATCTTGGGGCGGCTAACTATGGCTACACCTTC. Amino acid sequence: CASSQDLGAANYGYTF. J is TRBJ1-2 and V is TRBV4-1, with D possibly TRBD1 on 5 matching bases. The germline CDR1 and CDR2 sequences are MGHRA and YSYEKL. With 0 bases removed from V and 0 bases from J, the gap between germline ends came to 11 bases. This CDR3 comprises 16 residues.